This section outlines one T cell receptor beta chain sequence together with its context. This record comes from a study of T cells in Graves' hyperthyroidism and ophthalmopathy. Diagnosing involved the use of clinical symptoms, serum thyroxine and TRAb, thyroid ultrasound and orbital computed tomography. CDR3 size: 13 residues. The germline V gene has CDR1 SQVTM and CDR2 ANQGSEA. The source material, RNA transcripts, was used to amplify TCR beta CDR3 regions. The study used the HTBI primer set for a first-round RT-PCR of the TCR CDR3. One entry per CDR3 protein, called by TCRdb with MiXCR from the multiplex PCR reads. The data hold 540,000 or so distinct CDR3 sequences, with about 45% observed a single time.

The V and J genes are TRBV29-1 and TRBJ2-7; 13 bases are a match to TRBD2. Sequences were obtained from peripheral blood or thyroid tissue (not recorded which). The receptor's source is an adult woman with Graves' disease, either hyperthyroidism or ophthalmopathy (not recorded which). The DNA for the CDR3 is TGCAGTTTGGGACTAGCGGGACCCTACGAGCAGTACTTC. As protein: CSLGLAGPYEQYF.